Sequencing of this T cell receptor beta chain was carried out in a study of breast tumors, draining lymph nodes, adjacent tissues. The V gene lost 5 bases and the J gene lost 1 base, with 17 bases spanning the gap. From germline, CDR1 is MNHEY and CDR2 SVGAGI. The CDR3 runs to 16 residues. General observations from the study: Compared with lymph nodes, tumors were less diverse; compared with nontumor tissue, more. That most tumor T cells come from lymph nodes remained unproven. Luminal-like breast cancer showed significantly greater tumor-nontumor repertoire similarity than basal-like breast cancer did.

Breast cancer patients provided tissue from their axillary draining lymph nodes. TCRdb passed the multiplex PCR reads through MiXCR, listing each CDR3 protein once. The data contain 140,000 or so distinct CDR3 sequences, approximately 32% of them seen just once; the ten biggest clones take up about 2.5%. On this clonotype: What it binds is unknown.

This TCR was sampled from a female donor with breast cancer. Some clones in this sample may be carry-over from other donors' samples. The material sequenced was axillary lymph node tissue. The V call is TRBV6-5, the J call TRBJ1-1; TRBD1 might be the D (6 bases). The CDR3 protein is CASSKRLKTGNTEAFF. DNA for the CDR3: TGTGCCAGCAGTAAAAGATTGAAGACAGGGAACACTGAAGCTTTCTTT.